This T cell receptor beta chain stems from a study of T cell repertoires in cytomegalovirus infection (dated by TCRdb to the late 2010s). About the investigation overall: The peptide stimulations were aimed at well-studied HLA-B-restricted epitopes as well as recently identified HLA-C-restricted CMV epitopes, whose presentation resists viral immunomodulation. Donor HLA type was relevant to the analysis, as public TCR beta signatures indicated carriage of CMV infection together with the matching HLA type. Broad study findings and their caveats: The ex vivo response was dominated by HLA-C-restricted CMV-specific TCR beta clonotypes, and the single most frequent clonotype in two of eight donors was supplied by these HLA-C-restricted clonotypes. Cumulative frequency of public TCR beta family members discriminated carriers of CMV infection plus the relevant HLA type in this cohort and an independent approximately 400-donor cohort.

In light of the paper, this sample's treatment or condition label describes: in vitro stimulation with specific CMV peptide epitopes to enrich CMV-specific T cells. The instrument given in TCRdb is Illumina HiSeq 1500. TCRdb redid the processing of the public reads, applying fastp at Q25 and MiXCR, and retained in-frame beta chains. Each CDR3 protein gets just one entry, which takes the most common genes and DNA from the rows behind it. Across this sample there are around 430,000 distinct CDR3 sequences, with about two fifths seen only once. The ten largest clones add up to around two fifths of the sample. Relative to germline, V is 1 base shorter and J is 5 bases shorter, with 12 bases between their ends. The germline V gene supplies CDR1 SGHRS and CDR2 YFSETQ. Including cysteine and phenylalanine, the CDR3 has 14 amino acids. Only the CDR3 DNA is retained, 42 bases long and in frame from the first base.

A word on this clonotype: This clone's antigen is unknown. Nothing much larger sits one base from this clone, and base qualities are not available.

This receptor was identified in a human donor in good health (CMV status not recorded). Some clones in this sample may be carry-over from other donors' samples. The material sequenced was cultured PBMCs, taken from culture after CMV antigen stimulation. The receptor chain draws on TRBV5-1 and TRBJ1-1; the D segment could be TRBD1, given 5 matching bases. The CDR3 region: CASSLQRQTTEAFF. The DNA is as follows: TGCGCCAGCAGCTTGCAACGACAGACAACTGAAGCTTTCTTT.